These 5 T cell receptor beta chains were sequenced from one sample in a study of OX40 agonist ivuxolimab in advanced cancers. Profiled with immunoSEQ multiplex PCR; TCRdb holds only in-frame clones, not every one. Here the sample spans roughly 100,000 clones, roughly nine tenths being singletons. Material: CD4+ or CD8+ T cells sorted from blood, obtained in a trial of the OX40 agonist ivuxolimab. These receptors originate from an adult with an advanced solid tumor such as melanoma, head and neck, liver or kidney cancer.

The gene calls are TRBV28 and TRBJ1-5; unclear D gene. V dropped 6 bases and J dropped 7 bases, with 7 bases sitting between them. The length of the CDR3 is 11 residues. Looked up from germline, CDR1 is MDHEN and CDR2 is SYDVKM. CDR3: CASSTNQPQHF. Written as DNA, the CDR3 is TGTGCCAGCAGCACAAACCAGCCCCAGCATTTT.

In this sample, this clone turned up a few times. This rearrangement joins TRBV28 to TRBJ1-1; no clear D. The CDR3 loop spans 12 amino acids. Germline lookup yields CDR1 MDHEN and CDR2 SYDVKM. V was clipped by 5 bases and J by 10 bases, with 14 bases between them. CDR3 in DNA: TGTGCCAGCAGTCAGATGAAGGGTCGAGCTTTCTTT. It is translated as CASSQMKGRAFF. The whole variable domain, filled in from reference TRBV28 and TRBJ1-1, reads DVKVTQSSRYLVKRTGEKVFLECVQDMDHENMFWYRQDPGLGLRLIYFSYDVKMKEKGDIPEGYSVSREKKERFSLILESASTNQTSMYLCASSQMKGRAFFGQGTRLTVV.

The chain links TRBV11-2 to TRBJ2-5; no reliable D call. The germline CDR1 and CDR2 sequences are SGHAT and FQNNGV. Trimming took off 5 bases at V and 9 bases at J, with 19 bases between the two ends. The CDR3 extends over 14 amino acids. CDR3 region: CASSLETRRLPQYF. The CDR3 nucleotides are TGTGCCAGCAGCCTGGAGACCCGAAGGTTGCCCCAGTACTTC.

The CDR3 region has the DNA TGTGCCAGCAGCCGCCGGGACAGGGGAGGAGAGACCCAGTACTTC. Amino acids: CASSRRDRGGETQYF. The chain employs TRBV14 and TRBJ2-5, with 10 bases aligning to TRBD1. CDR1 is SGHDN and CDR2 is FVKESK in the germline V gene. Trimming at V came to 4 bases and at J to 4 bases, leaving 6 bases not matched to a gene. The CDR3 contains 15 residues.

V usage is TRBV6-6 and J usage is TRBJ1-1; perhaps TRBD1 as D (6 bases). This CDR3 region has 14 residues. Trimming pared 6 bases from V and 6 bases from J, leaving 17 bases between. The germline V gene encodes CDR1 MNHNY and CDR2 SVGAGI (reference sequence). The CDR3 sequence is CASRLQGHSPEAFF. Here the CDR3 DNA reads TGTGCCAGCAGGCTACAGGGACACTCTCCTGAAGCTTTCTTT.